The text below deals with one T cell receptor (beta chain). The sample comes from a study of blood T cell repertoires in COVID-19. As for the study in general: The analysed material was cDNA or gDNA that came from T cells, B-cell-depleted T cells, or PBMCs.

Germline loops: CDR1 SGHRS, CDR2 YFSETQ. The CDR3 runs 17 residues. V trimming: 3 bases; J trimming: 6 bases; junction bases outside the gene matches: 13. This table comes from immunoSEQ multiplex PCR, and its TCRdb copy is limited to in-frame clones, with some not included. This sample has almost 250,000 clones, with around 88% found just once. Sequenced: peripheral blood. The chain couples TRBV5-1 to TRBJ2-2; 8 positions agree with TRBD1. The receptor was isolated from a woman aged 80 or older with COVID-19, enrolled during active disease. The CDR3 DNA reads as TGCGCCAGCAGCTCCCTCAAACTGACAGGGGCGGCCGGGGAGCTGTTTTTT. Translated: CASSSLKLTGAAGELFF.